These T cell receptor beta chains were read from a single sample in a study of CD8 T cells in ankylosing spondylitis. TCRdb redid the calling of the 5' RACE reads with MiXCR, one entry per CDR3 protein. The sample has around 250,000 distinct CDR3 sequences, about a sixth seen once. What was sequenced was blood, either unsorted or a sorted T cell fraction (not recorded which). The origin of the receptors is a male donor with ankylosing spondylitis or in good health (not recorded which). The CDR3 runs from the conserved cysteine through the conserved F or W. Each record gives: D gene, J gene, clone size, V gene, CDR3 DNA, CDR3 protein. A D gene is named only where the DNA matches it firmly. Size tells how often a clone was seen (once, few, many) or the class of an expanded clone, and some rows leave it out.

D gene: .
J gene: TRBJ2-2
clone size: few
V gene: TRBV7-9
CDR3 DNA: TGTGCCAGCAGCGAAGGAACCGGGGAGCTGTTTTTT
CDR3 protein: CASSEGTGELFF

D gene: .
J gene: TRBJ2-1
clone size: few
V gene: TRBV5-1
CDR3 DNA: TGCGCCAGCAGCTTTTCCCAAGATAGTTACAATGAGCAGTTCTTC
CDR3 protein: CASSFSQDSYNEQFF

D gene: .
J gene: TRBJ2-2
clone size: .
V gene: TRBV4-1
CDR3 DNA: TGCGCCAGCAGCCAAGGATCCCACACCGGGGAGCTGTTTTTT
CDR3 protein: CASSQGSHTGELFF

D gene: TRBD2
J gene: TRBJ2-5
clone size: few
V gene: TRBV9
CDR3 DNA: TGTGCCAGCAGCGTATTTGCGGGAGTCGGGGAGACCCAGTACTTC
CDR3 protein: CASSVFAGVGETQYF

D gene: .
J gene: TRBJ2-2
clone size: .
V gene: TRBV20-1
CDR3 DNA: TGCAGTGCTAGCGGGAGCCCACGTGGCGGGGAGCTGTTTTTT
CDR3 protein: CSASGSPRGGELFF

D gene: TRBD1
J gene: TRBJ1-2
clone size: .
V gene: TRBV3-1
CDR3 DNA: TGTGCCAGCAGCGACGGGACAGGGGATACTGGCTACACCTTC
CDR3 protein: CASSDGTGDTGYTF

D gene: .
J gene: TRBJ1-5
clone size: .
V gene: TRBV12-3/TRBV12-4
CDR3 DNA: TGTGCCAGCAGTCAACAGGGTAGCAATCAGCCCCAGCATTTT
CDR3 protein: CASSQQGSNQPQHF

D gene: TRBD1
J gene: TRBJ1-5
clone size: few
V gene: TRBV6-1
CDR3 DNA: TGTGCCAGCAGTGCCGCGGGACAGGCGTATCAGCCCCAGCATTTT
CDR3 protein: CASSAAGQAYQPQHF

D gene: TRBD2
J gene: TRBJ2-3
clone size: .
V gene: TRBV7-3
CDR3 DNA: TGTGCCAGCAGCTTAAGGGGGACTAGCGGGGACACAGATACGCAGTATTTT
CDR3 protein: CASSLRGTSGDTDTQYF

D gene: TRBD2
J gene: TRBJ2-5
clone size: .
V gene: TRBV15
CDR3 DNA: TGTGCCACCAGCAGAGTCCTAGCGGGAGCTTTCCAAGAGACCCAGTACTTC
CDR3 protein: CATSRVLAGAFQETQYF

D gene: TRBD2
J gene: TRBJ2-1
clone size: .
V gene: TRBV5-6
CDR3 DNA: TGTGCCAGCGACAACGGAGCGGGAGAAAACTCCTACAATGAGCAGTTCTTC
CDR3 protein: CASDNGAGENSYNEQFF

D gene: .
J gene: TRBJ2-7
clone size: few
V gene: TRBV6-5
CDR3 DNA: TGTGCCAGCAGCTACTCCCACGGGAGTGCGTACGAGCAGTACTTC
CDR3 protein: CASSYSHGSAYEQYF

D gene: TRBD1
J gene: TRBJ2-3
clone size: few
V gene: TRBV4-3
CDR3 DNA: TGCGCCAGCAGCCAAGCTGGGACAGACACAGATACGCAGTATTTT
CDR3 protein: CASSQAGTDTDTQYF

D gene: .
J gene: TRBJ2-3
clone size: few
V gene: TRBV20-1
CDR3 DNA: TGCAGTGCTAGAGATGTCCTGGGAAAGCAGGGCGTTGGCACAGATACGCAGTATTTT
CDR3 protein: CSARDVLGKQGVGTDTQYF